The 24 T cell receptor beta chains given below trace back to one sample, sequenced in a study of shared clonotypes between healthy human individuals. TCRdb keeps only in-frame clones here, not all; method: immunoSEQ multiplex PCR. The table has millions of clones, 90% to 95% seen once. The sequencing input was naive CD4+ T cells sorted from blood. Documented subset: CD45RA+ positively selected. These receptors were taken from a man aged 18-30 years in good health.

This clone was observed a few times. The same CDR3 is also encoded by other DNA sequences in this sample. The rearrangement joins TRBV2 to TRBJ2-7; D remains ambiguous. The CDR3 is 11 amino acids. V dropped 3 bases and J dropped 3 bases, with 3 bases sitting between them. Germline V gene sequence: CDR1 SNHLY, CDR2 FYNNEI. The CDR3 bases are TGTGCCAGCAGTGAGAACTACGAGCAGTACTTC. This encodes CASSENYEQYF.

This clone occurred once. This rearrangement joins TRBV4-3 to TRBJ1-4; D possibly corresponds to TRBD1 (5 bases). Germline CDR1 and CDR2: LGHNA and YSLEER. The length of the CDR3 is 15 residues. V lost 0 bases to trimming and J lost 2 bases, with 7 bases between them. The CDR3 is CASSQDRATNEKLFF. The CDR3 DNA sequence: TGCGCCAGCAGCCAAGACAGGGCCACTAATGAAAAACTGTTTTTT.

On this clone: This CDR3 is also generated by other DNA sequences in the sample. The chain has TRBV5-6 and TRBJ1-6; 7 bases are a match to TRBD1. This CDR3 region has 15 residues. Looked up from germline, CDR1 is SGHDT and CDR2 is YYEEEE. The trim removed 0 bases at V and 9 bases at J, leaving 6 bases unmatched. The chain's CDR3 is CASSLGQGVGSPLHF. The CDR3 nucleotides read TGTGCCAGCAGCTTGGGGCAGGGGGTCGGTTCACCCCTCCACTTT.

This chain connects TRBV18 to TRBJ2-6; D uncertain. CDR1 and CDR2 from the germline V gene are KGHSH and LQKENI. This CDR3 comprises 17 residues. The germline V and J ends were trimmed by 2 bases and 0 bases, with 11 bases remaining between them. The CDR3 sequence: CASSPGQTRSGANVLTF. DNA of the CDR3: TGTGCCAGCTCACCAGGGCAGACCCGCTCTGGGGCCAACGTCCTGACTTTC.

The chain uses TRBV19 and TRBJ1-1; D gene ambiguous. Looked up from germline, CDR1 is LNHDA and CDR2 is SQIVND (reference sequence). The CDR3 length is 15 residues. With 8 bases removed from V and 6 bases from J, the gap between germline ends came to 22 bases. The CDR3 nucleotides read TGTGCCAGTTCCCCCTTCCAAGGTTTTGGCGCTGAAGCTTTCTTT. Residues: CASSPFQGFGAEAFF.

A word on this clone: Distinct nucleotide sequences in the sample also encode this CDR3. The chain joins TRBV5-1 to TRBJ2-7; weak D call: TRBD1 (6 bases). Deletions cut 5 bases from V and 0 bases from J, with 12 bases between. Germline V gene sequence: CDR1 SGHRS, CDR2 YFSETQ. This CDR3 is 14 amino acids long. In DNA form, the CDR3 reads TGCGCCAGCAGTTCCGGGACACCCTCCTACGAGCAGTACTTC. Translation gives CASSSGTPSYEQYF.

The V gene is TRBV5-6, the J gene TRBJ1-3; D gene uncertain. Germline-derived CDR1 and CDR2 are SGHDT and YYEEEE. V dropped 4 bases and J dropped 4 bases, with 9 bases sitting between them. This CDR3 has 13 residues. The CDR3 sequence is CASSPERGNTIYF. Written as DNA, the CDR3 is TGTGCCAGCAGCCCTGAGAGGGGAAACACCATATATTTT.

In the case of this clone: Other DNA sequences in this specimen translate into the identical CDR3. The rearrangement links TRBV11-2 to TRBJ2-1; D uncertain. Trimming cost V 1 base and J 6 bases, with 4 bases left between them. The length of the CDR3 is 12 residues. Germline V gives CDR1 SGHAT, CDR2 FQNNGV. The DNA of the CDR3 is TGTGCCAGCAGCTTAGGTATCAATGAGCAGTTCTTC. Its translation is CASSLGINEQFF.

This clone was picked up one time. The gene calls are TRBV2 and TRBJ1-6; D call uncertain. V was shortened by 2 bases and J by 15 bases, with 5 bases between the two germline ends. The CDR3 contains 10 residues. The germline gives CDR1 SNHLY, CDR2 FYNNEI. The chain's CDR3 is CASSETILHF. The CDR3 DNA reads as TGTGCCAGCAGTGAAACAATCCTCCACTTT.

This rearrangement joins TRBV7-2 to TRBJ2-7; maybe TRBD1 (6 bases). CDR1 and CDR2 (germline): SGHTA, FQGNSA. This CDR3 comprises 17 residues. Trimming cost V 4 bases and J 2 bases, with 21 bases left between them. CDR3 sequence (DNA): TGTGCCAGCAGCTCAACAGGGTCCCGGGACGGCCCCTACGAGCAGTACTTC. It encodes CASSSTGSRDGPYEQYF.

The CDR3 DNA is TGTGCCAGCAGTTACTCGATGACAGCTAACTATGGCTACACCTTC. Its translation: CASSYSMTANYGYTF. The chain has TRBV6-5 and TRBJ1-2; D possibly corresponds to TRBD1 (5 bases). V lost 0 bases and J lost 0, with 8 bases in between. The CDR3 covers 15 residues. CDR1 and CDR2 from the germline V gene are MNHEY and SVGAGI.

This chain joins TRBV7-6 and TRBJ1-1; D may be TRBD1 (5 bases). The ends were cut back, 5 bases at V and 2 bases at J, with 12 bases in the middle. The germline V gene has CDR1 SGHVS and CDR2 FNYEAQ. CDR3 length equals 14 residues. CDR3 sequence (DNA): TGTGCCAGCAGCCCGACAGACCTTAACACTGAAGCTTTCTTT. Translating gives CASSPTDLNTEAFF.

This chain links TRBV20-1 with TRBJ2-7; no definite D call. The CDR3 is 11 residues long. Germline CDR1 reads DFQATT; CDR2 reads SNEGSKA (reference sequence). Trimming removed 6 bases at V and 5 bases at J, with 11 bases between. The CDR3 bases are TGCAGTGCAGGGCCGGCCCACGAGCAGTACTTC. Its translation: CSAGPAHEQYF.

J is TRBJ2-7 and V is TRBV25-1, with 7 bases fitting TRBD1. Germline V gene lookup returns CDR1 MGHDK and CDR2 SYGVNS. The CDR3 sequence is 14 residues long. J was trimmed by 0 bases and V by 5 bases; bases with no gene match: 4. For the CDR3, the DNA is TGTGCCAGCAGTTTCCCAGGGGGCTCCTACGAGCAGTACTTC. Protein sequence: CASSFPGGSYEQYF.

This clone was seen only once. This chain uses TRBV5-1 with TRBJ2-2; D possibly corresponds to TRBD1 (5 bases). Germline V CDR1 and CDR2: SGHRS, YFSETQ. The CDR3 is 14 amino acids. The ends were cut back, 0 bases at V and 5 bases at J, with 8 bases in the middle. The CDR3 spells CASSLGQPTGELFF. DNA of the CDR3: TGCGCCAGCAGCTTGGGACAGCCGACCGGGGAGCTGTTTTTT.

The J gene is TRBJ1-2, the V gene TRBV28; TRBD1 aligns across 9 bases. The CDR3 contains 15 residues. Germline assignment: CDR1 MDHEN and CDR2 SYDVKM. V gave up 4 bases and J gave up 1 base; unmatched junction bases: 4. This chain's CDR3 is CASSSDRGINYGYTF. CDR3 in DNA: TGTGCCAGCAGTTCGGACAGGGGAATTAACTATGGCTACACCTTC.

The chain links TRBV6-6 to TRBJ2-3; 8 nucleotides line up with TRBD1. Trimming took 4 bases from V and 3 from J; bases not matched to a gene: 9. Germline V gene lookup returns CDR1 MNHNY and CDR2 SVGAGI (reference sequence). The CDR3 has 16 residues. CDR3 loop: CASSLLIDRGTDTQYF. As DNA, the CDR3 is TGTGCCAGCAGTTTACTCATAGACAGGGGAACAGATACGCAGTATTTT.

The genes are TRBV25-1 and TRBJ2-2; D might be TRBD1 (5 bases). V shed 6 bases and J shed 1 base, with 9 bases lying between them. The germline V gene has CDR1 MGHDK and CDR2 SYGVNS. The length of the CDR3 is 14 residues. The CDR3 is CASSRVENTGELFF. The CDR3 region has the DNA TGTGCCAGCAGCAGGGTTGAGAACACCGGGGAGCTGTTTTTT. The complete variable domain, with remaining parts taken from reference TRBV25-1 and TRBJ2-2, reads EADIYQTPRYLVIGTGKKITLECSQTMGHDKMYWYQQDPGMELHLIHYSYGVNSTEKGDLSSESTVSRIRTEHFPLTLESARPSHTSQYLCASSRVENTGELFFGEGSRLTVL.

In its sample, this clone was seen once. The chain uses TRBV14 and TRBJ1-2; the D gene is possibly TRBD1 (6 bases). Germline V gives CDR1 SGHDN, CDR2 FVKESK. This CDR3 has 15 residues. V lost 0 bases and J 0 bases, leaving 8 bases between the germline ends. CDR3 DNA sequence: TGTGCCAGCAGCCAAGAAACAGGGCCTAACTATGGCTACACCTTC. It specifies CASSQETGPNYGYTF.

The chain couples TRBV5-1 to TRBJ1-3; D might be TRBD1 (5 bases). The CDR3 is made up of 17 amino acids. The V gene's germline CDR1 is SGHRS and CDR2 YFSETQ. V was cut by 0 bases and J by 0 bases, with 13 bases left in between. CDR3 in amino acids: CASSLATGTYSGNTIYF. CDR3 coding DNA: TGCGCCAGCAGCTTGGCCACCGGGACGTACTCTGGAAACACCATATATTTT.

The V and J genes are TRBV7-9 and TRBJ2-1, with TRBD1 matching 7 bases. Germline V gives CDR1 SEHNR, CDR2 FQNEAQ (reference sequence). Trimming at V came to 7 bases and at J to 4 bases, leaving 13 bases not matched to a gene. The CDR3 runs 16 residues. The CDR3 DNA reads as TGTGCCAGCACCCCGCTGAGGACAGGTCAATACAATGAGCAGTTCTTC. Encoded protein: CASTPLRTGQYNEQFF.

V is TRBV6-6 and J is TRBJ2-5, with D uncertain. V was clipped by 2 bases and J by 2 bases, with 6 bases between them. Germline-derived CDR1 and CDR2 are MNHNY and SVGAGI (reference sequence). The CDR3 is 13 amino acids. The CDR3 DNA reads TGTGCCAGCAGTTACACTTATCAAGAGACCCAGTACTTC. Translation gives CASSYTYQETQYF.

The rearrangement uses TRBV7-9 and TRBJ2-5, with D perhaps matching TRBD1 (5 bases). The CDR3 loop spans 14 amino acids. V was shortened by 5 bases and J by 2 bases, with 12 bases between the two germline ends. The germline CDR1 and CDR2 sequences are SEHNR and FQNEAQ (reference sequence). The chain's CDR3 is CASSIGHLQETQYF. In DNA, the CDR3 is TGTGCCAGCAGCATTGGACATTTACAAGAGACCCAGTACTTC.

The chain links TRBV15 to TRBJ2-5; 9 bases are a match to TRBD1. The V gene end was trimmed by 1 base and the J gene end by 5 bases; junction bases not matched to a gene: 17. Germline V CDR1 and CDR2: LNHNV, YYDKDF (reference sequence). The CDR3 totals 19 residues. The CDR3 sequence: CATSRAKVGGTGWRETQYF. The CDR3 bases are TGTGCCACCAGCAGAGCAAAGGTCGGCGGGACAGGGTGGCGGGAGACCCAGTACTTC.